The next 27 T cell receptor beta chains were all read from a single sample in a study of T cell responses to AZD1222 COVID-19 vaccine. Assay used: immunoSEQ multiplex PCR; TCRdb lists only in-frame clones, some missing. In the table there are 95,000 to 150,000 clones, about 92% of which are singletons. Sequences were derived from peripheral blood, sampled 28 days after the second AZD1222 dose. Receptor source: an adult who received the AZD1222 COVID-19 vaccine.

The chain uses TRBV6-6 and TRBJ2-1; TRBD1 matches at 8 bases. J gave up 4 bases and V 10 bases, and 12 bases lay outside the gene matches. Germline V gives CDR1 MNHNY, CDR2 SVGAGI (reference sequence). The CDR3 contains 15 residues. CDR3 DNA: TGTGCCACTCGCCCGGGAACAGGGGGTTACAATGAGCAGTTCTTC. It encodes CATRPGTGGYNEQFF.

J is TRBJ2-7 and V is TRBV6-5, with 7 bases fitting TRBD2. Germline CDR1 is MNHEY and CDR2 is SVGAGI. V lost 2 bases to trimming and J lost 0 bases; unmatched junction nucleotides: 4. The CDR3 covers 15 residues. The CDR3 nucleotides are TGTGCCAGCAGTTACGGCCGGGACTACTCCTACGAGCAGTACTTC. It codes for CASSYGRDYSYEQYF.

This clone was observed a single time. This chain uses TRBV5-4 with TRBJ2-3; D is ambiguous. CDR1 and CDR2 from the germline V gene are SGHNT and YYREEE (reference sequence). The V end lost 2 bases, the J end lost 1 base, and 8 bases lay between the germline ends. This CDR3 is built from 14 residues. Here the CDR3 reads CASSLGGGTDTQYF. CDR3 DNA sequence: TGTGCCAGCAGCTTAGGCGGCGGCACAGATACGCAGTATTTT. The complete variable domain, with remaining parts taken from reference TRBV5-4 and TRBJ2-3, reads ETGVTQSPTHLIKTRGQQVTLRCSSQSGHNTVSWYQQALGQGPQFIFQYYREEENGRGNFPPRFSGLQFPNYSSELNVNALELDDSALYLCASSLGGGTDTQYFGPGTRLTVL.

CDR3 residues: CASSQGRGSGNTIYF. In nucleotides, the CDR3 is TGTGCCAGCAGCCAAGGTCGAGGCTCTGGAAACACCATATATTTT. The chain employs TRBV3-1 (or the pseudogene TRBV3-2) and TRBJ1-3; D remains unclear. In germline, CDR1 is LGHDT, CDR2 YNNKEL (reference sequence). This CDR3 contains 15 residues. Trimming removed 1 base at V and 0 bases at J, with 7 bases between.

V and J are TRBV5-5 and TRBJ2-7, with 7 nucleotides matching TRBD1. Germline trimming cut 0 bases from V and 3 bases from J; bases unmatched to any gene: 6. CDR1 is SGHKS and CDR2 is YYEKEE in the germline V gene (reference sequence). This CDR3 is 15 amino acids long. CDR3 region: CASSLVQQGSYEQYF. The CDR3 nucleotides are TGTGCCAGCAGCTTGGTTCAACAGGGGAGCTACGAGCAGTACTTC.

The CDR3 sequence: CASSIPGSDHYGYTF. In DNA form, the CDR3 reads TGTGCCAGTAGTATCCCGGGCTCGGATCATTATGGCTACACCTTC. V is TRBV19 and J is TRBJ1-2, with no clear D. The CDR3 runs 15 residues. Trimming took off 3 bases at V and 5 bases at J, with 16 bases between the two ends. Per germline, CDR1 LNHDA and CDR2 SQIVND (reference sequence).

The V gene is TRBV19, the J gene TRBJ1-1; 8 bases fit TRBD1. V dropped 5 bases and J dropped 8; count of bases not matched to a gene: 7. CDR1 is LNHDA, CDR2 SQIVND, per germline (reference sequence). CDR3 size: 13 residues. The CDR3 protein is CASSLRRDREAFF. DNA of the CDR3: TGTGCCAGTAGTCTCCGTCGGGACAGGGAAGCTTTCTTT.

The V and J genes are TRBV10-3 and TRBJ1-1; no clear D. Trimming removed 10 bases at V and 5 bases at J, with 17 bases between. The CDR3 extends over 13 amino acids. The germline CDR1 and CDR2 sequences are ENHRY and SYGVKD. The CDR3: CATWDGRSTEAFF. The DNA of the CDR3 is TGTGCCACCTGGGATGGACGGAGTACTGAAGCTTTCTTT.

The chain combines TRBV6-2 or TRBV6-3 with TRBJ2-5, with 7 bases fitting TRBD2. The CDR3 is made up of 16 amino acids. CDR1 is MNHEY, CDR2 SVGEGT, per germline. V trimming: 4 bases; J trimming: 0 bases; junction bases outside the gene matches: 8. CDR3 sequence: CASSSGGTGYQETQYF. CDR3 sequence (DNA): TGTGCCAGCAGTTCCGGGGGGACGGGGTACCAAGAGACCCAGTACTTC.

This chain connects TRBV5-1 to TRBJ2-1; 11 positions agree with TRBD2. V trimming: 2 bases; J trimming: 9 bases; junction bases outside the gene matches: 10. Per the germline V gene, CDR1 is SGHRS and CDR2 is YFSETQ. The CDR3 covers 16 residues. The CDR3 loop is CASSFGLAGGDSEQFF. The CDR3 nucleotides read TGCGCCAGCAGCTTCGGACTAGCGGGCGGAGACAGTGAGCAGTTCTTC.

The chain joins TRBV4-1 to TRBJ2-7, with D tentatively TRBD1 (5 bases). This CDR3 is 15 amino acids long. Trimming took 0 bases from V and 3 from J, leaving 12 bases between them. Germline V gene sequence: CDR1 MGHRA, CDR2 YSYEKL. Here the CDR3 DNA reads TGCGCCAGCAGCCAAGATTGGGGCCACCTCTACGAGCAGTACTTC. Translation: CASSQDWGHLYEQYF.

The genes are TRBV27 and TRBJ1-2; the D gene is possibly TRBD1 (6 bases). Germline-derived CDR1 and CDR2 are MNHEY and SMNVEV (reference sequence). Trimming shortened V by 2 bases and J by 0 bases, and 16 bases separated the two germline ends. CDR3 length equals 17 residues. The CDR3 spells CASSLTGGASTNYGYTF. The CDR3 DNA reads as TGTGCCAGCAGTTTAACCGGGGGCGCGAGCACTAACTATGGCTACACCTTC.

V usage is TRBV29-1 and J usage is TRBJ2-7, with a possible D match to TRBD1 (5 bases). Trimming removed 1 base at V and 8 bases at J, with 12 bases between. Germline CDR1 is SQVTM and CDR2 is ANQGSEA. The CDR3 is 12 amino acids. CDR3 residues: CSVEGTFNKQYF. The CDR3 DNA is TGCAGCGTTGAAGGGACATTTAATAAGCAGTACTTC.

The genes are TRBV7-8 and TRBJ2-2; D unclear. The length of the CDR3 is 16 residues. The V and J ends lost 5 bases and 0 bases respectively, with 13 bases between them. Germline lookup yields CDR1 SGHVS and CDR2 FQNEAQ. In nucleotides, the CDR3 is TGTGCCAGCAGCGAAGGCGTGGGCCCGAACACCGGGGAGCTGTTTTTT. Its protein product is CASSEGVGPNTGELFF.

The chain joins TRBV7-9 to TRBJ1-2; D unresolved. V lost 0 bases, J lost 2 bases, and 7 bases lay in between. The CDR3 sequence is 14 residues long. Per the germline V gene, CDR1 is SEHNR and CDR2 is FQNEAQ (reference sequence). For the CDR3, the DNA is TGTGCCAGCAGCTTAGCTCGGGAAAACTATGGCTACACCTTC. Amino acids: CASSLARENYGYTF.

The chain uses TRBV18 and TRBJ2-2, with TRBD2 as a possible D gene (6 bases). The V gene lost 6 bases and the J gene lost 4 bases, with 12 bases spanning the gap. This CDR3 contains 14 residues. Germline CDR1 KGHSH, CDR2 LQKENI. CDR3 in DNA: TGTGCCAGCTCGCAACTAGCTTCCACCGGGGAGCTGTTTTTT. It encodes CASSQLASTGELFF.

This clone has a single count. The chain uses TRBV5-6 and TRBJ2-5, with TRBD2 matching 8 bases. V lost 5 bases and J lost 1; bases outside the gene matches: 7. Germline CDR1 is SGHDT and CDR2 is YYEEEE. CDR3 length equals 15 residues. CDR3 coding DNA: TGTGCCAGCAGTCAAACCGGGGGGGCCCAAGAGACCCAGTACTTC. This codes for CASSQTGGAQETQYF.

The V and J genes are TRBV6-6 and TRBJ2-1; 8 bases line up with TRBD2. The germline V gene has CDR1 MNHNY and CDR2 SVGAGI (reference sequence). With V trimmed by 7 bases and J by 0 bases, 20 bases remained unmatched. This CDR3 comprises 20 residues. In DNA, the CDR3 is TGTGCCAGCATTCGGGACGTAGCGGGAAGTTTTCTGGGCTCCTACAATGAGCAGTTCTTC. Its protein is CASIRDVAGSFLGSYNEQFF.

In the case of this clone: Other DNA sequences of this sample code for an identical CDR3. This chain connects TRBV18 to TRBJ1-1; TRBD1 is a possible D gene (5 bases). The CDR3 is 13 amino acids. Germline loops: CDR1 KGHSH, CDR2 LQKENI. Trimming removed 3 bases from V and 1 base from J, with 6 bases in between. The CDR3 reads CASSPGGNTEAFF. CDR3 nucleotides: TGTGCCAGCTCACCCGGGGGGAACACTGAAGCTTTCTTT. The variable domain in full, completed from reference TRBV18 and TRBJ1-1, reads NAGVMQNPRHLVRRRGQEARLRCSPMKGHSHVYWYRQLPEEGLKFMVYLQKENIIDESGMPKERFSAEFPKEGPSILRIQQVVRGDSAAYFCASSPGGNTEAFFGQGTRLTVV.

This sequence joins TRBV18 and TRBJ2-7, with D perhaps assigned TRBD1 or TRBD2 (7 bases each). This CDR3 is built from 13 residues. The germline V gene encodes CDR1 KGHSH and CDR2 LQKENI. Trimming took 6 bases from V and 2 from J, leaving 11 bases between them. Written as DNA, the CDR3 is TGTGCCAGCTCCCAGGGGGGGGCCTACGAGCAGTACTTC. This translates into CASSQGGAYEQYF.

This chain uses TRBV2 with TRBJ2-3; D gene unclear. V lost 7 bases and J lost 5, with 13 bases in between. CDR3 length: 13 residues. Germline V lookup: CDR1 SNHLY, CDR2 FYNNEI. The CDR3 protein is CASKVGVGDTQYF. Written as DNA, the CDR3 is TGTGCCAGCAAGGTTGGGGTGGGAGATACGCAGTATTTT.

The rearrangement links TRBV7-2 to TRBJ2-2; 16 bases are a match to TRBD2. Trimming removed 5 bases from V and 6 bases from J; junction bases left unmatched: 12. The CDR3 extends over 19 amino acids. Looked up from germline, CDR1 is SGHTA and CDR2 is FQGNSA. This CDR3 reads CASSIGTSGRALGAGELFF. The CDR3 DNA sequence: TGTGCCAGCAGCATCGGGACTAGCGGGAGGGCCCTCGGGGCCGGGGAGCTGTTTTTT.

The rearrangement uses TRBV28 and TRBJ1-1; 8 nucleotides agree with TRBD1. CDR3 length equals 13 residues. The germline CDR1 and CDR2 sequences are MDHEN and SYDVKM. J was trimmed by 7 bases and V by 8 bases; bases with no gene match: 9. CDR3 protein: CASYYQGASEAFF. CDR3 nucleotides: TGTGCCAGCTACTACCAGGGGGCAAGTGAAGCTTTCTTT.

This clone was found a few times. The chain employs TRBV11-3 and TRBJ2-7, with D perhaps given as TRBD1 or TRBD2 (5 bases each). The CDR3 spans 12 residues. The V and J ends lost 8 bases and 0 bases respectively, with 8 bases between them. CDR1 is SGHNT, CDR2 YENEEA, per germline. In DNA, the CDR3 is TGTGCCAGCGGGGGTAGCTCCTACGAGCAGTACTTC. Encoded protein: CASGGSSYEQYF.

V gene TRBV2 combines with J gene TRBJ2-5; D is perhaps TRBD1 or TRBD2 (5 bases each). The V end lost 4 bases, the J end lost 5 bases, and 11 bases lay between the germline ends. From germline, CDR1 is SNHLY and CDR2 FYNNEI. This CDR3 is 13 amino acids long. The CDR3 bases are TGTGCCAGCAGTGGCCTTTGGGGGGAGACCCAGTACTTC. Protein product: CASSGLWGETQYF. The whole variable domain, filled in from reference TRBV2 and TRBJ2-5, reads EPEVTQTPSHQVTQMGQEVILRCVPISNHLYFYWYRQILGQKVEFLVSFYNNEISEKSEIFDDQFSVERPDGSNFTLKIRSTKLEDSAMYFCASSGLWGETQYFGPGTRLLVL.

The rearrangement links TRBV15 to TRBJ1-5; D not certain. CDR1 LNHNV and CDR2 YYDKDF come from the germline V gene (reference sequence). The CDR3 is 15 residues long. The ends were cut back, 0 bases at V and 0 bases at J, with 6 bases in the middle. The CDR3 DNA is TGTGCCACCAGCAGAGATTCGATTAGCAATCAGCCCCAGCATTTT. Amino acid sequence: CATSRDSISNQPQHF.

This chain links TRBV18 with TRBJ2-4; TRBD1 matches at 9 bases. The germline gives CDR1 KGHSH, CDR2 LQKENI. Unmatched junction bases numbered 7, after V lost 2 bases and J lost 5 bases. The CDR3 covers 16 residues. This CDR3 is CASSPRDRVRENIQYF. Here the CDR3 DNA reads TGTGCCAGCTCACCAAGGGACAGGGTTCGTGAAAACATTCAGTACTTC. Based on the CDR3 plus reference TRBV18 and TRBJ2-4, the full variable domain is NAGVMQNPRHLVRRRGQEARLRCSPMKGHSHVYWYRQLPEEGLKFMVYLQKENIIDESGMPKERFSAEFPKEGPSILRIQQVVRGDSAAYFCASSPRDRVRENIQYFGAGTRLSVL.